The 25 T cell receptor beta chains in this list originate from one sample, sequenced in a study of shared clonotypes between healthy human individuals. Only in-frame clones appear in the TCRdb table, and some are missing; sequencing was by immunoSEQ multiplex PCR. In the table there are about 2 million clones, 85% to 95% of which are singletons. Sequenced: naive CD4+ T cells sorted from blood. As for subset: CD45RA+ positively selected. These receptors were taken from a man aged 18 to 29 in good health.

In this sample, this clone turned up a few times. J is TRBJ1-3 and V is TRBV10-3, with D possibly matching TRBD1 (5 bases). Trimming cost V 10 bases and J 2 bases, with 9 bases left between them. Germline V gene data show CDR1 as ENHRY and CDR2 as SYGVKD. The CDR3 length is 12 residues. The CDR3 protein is CASQGAGNTIYF. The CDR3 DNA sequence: TGTGCCAGTCAGGGAGCTGGAAACACCATATATTTT.

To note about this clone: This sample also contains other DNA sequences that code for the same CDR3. The CDR3 protein is CASSFSYNEQFF. CDR3 DNA sequence: TGTGCCAGCAGCTTTTCCTACAATGAGCAGTTCTTC. This chain joins TRBV7-2 and TRBJ2-1; D not resolved. The CDR3 has 12 amino acids. Germline V gene lookup returns CDR1 SGHTA and CDR2 FQGNSA. Trimming shortened V by 3 bases and J by 1 base, and 1 base separated the two germline ends.

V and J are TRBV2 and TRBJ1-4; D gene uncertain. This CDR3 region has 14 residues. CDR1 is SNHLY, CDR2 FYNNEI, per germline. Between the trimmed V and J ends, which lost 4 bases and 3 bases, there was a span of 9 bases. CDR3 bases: TGTGCCAGCAGTGGCCAGCCCTCTAATGAAAAACTGTTTTTT. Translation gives CASSGQPSNEKLFF.

The chain's CDR3 is CAISGGRAPYEQYF. For the CDR3, the DNA is TGTGCCATCAGTGGTGGCAGGGCCCCTTACGAGCAGTACTTC. The J gene is TRBJ2-5, the V gene TRBV10-3, with D perhaps matching TRBD1 (5 bases). The DNA end is a closer match to TRBJ2-7, so the J assignment may be wrong. CDR3 length equals 14 residues. Germline CDR1 reads ENHRY; CDR2 reads SYGVKD.

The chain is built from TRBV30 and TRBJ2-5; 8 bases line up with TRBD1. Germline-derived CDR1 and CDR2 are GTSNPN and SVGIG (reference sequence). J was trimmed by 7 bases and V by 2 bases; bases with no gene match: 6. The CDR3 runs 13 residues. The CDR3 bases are TGTGCCTGGAGTCACGACAGGGGAGTGACCCAGTACTTC. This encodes CAWSHDRGVTQYF.

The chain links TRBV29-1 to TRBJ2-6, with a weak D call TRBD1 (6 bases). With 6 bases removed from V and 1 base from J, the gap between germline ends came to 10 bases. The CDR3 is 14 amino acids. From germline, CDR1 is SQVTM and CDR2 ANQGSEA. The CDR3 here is CSVVTGSGANVLTF. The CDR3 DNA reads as TGCAGCGTCGTAACAGGGTCTGGGGCCAACGTCCTGACTTTC.

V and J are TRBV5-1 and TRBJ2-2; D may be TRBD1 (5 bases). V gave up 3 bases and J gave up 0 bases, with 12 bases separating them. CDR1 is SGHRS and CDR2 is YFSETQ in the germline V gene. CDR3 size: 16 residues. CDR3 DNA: TGCGCCAGCAGCTCCGAGACAGTCGCGAACACCGGGGAGCTGTTTTTT. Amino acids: CASSSETVANTGELFF. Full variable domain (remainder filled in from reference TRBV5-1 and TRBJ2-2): KAGVTQTPRYLIKTRGQQVTLSCSPISGHRSVSWYQQTPGQGLQFLFEYFSETQRNKGNFPGRFSGRQFSNSRSEMNVSTLELGDSALYLCASSSETVANTGELFFGEGSRLTVL.

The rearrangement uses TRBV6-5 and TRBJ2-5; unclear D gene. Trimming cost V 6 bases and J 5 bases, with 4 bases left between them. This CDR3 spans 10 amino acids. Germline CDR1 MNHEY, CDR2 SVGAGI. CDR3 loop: CASSPETQYF. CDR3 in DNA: TGTGCCAGCAGCCCGGAGACCCAGTACTTC.

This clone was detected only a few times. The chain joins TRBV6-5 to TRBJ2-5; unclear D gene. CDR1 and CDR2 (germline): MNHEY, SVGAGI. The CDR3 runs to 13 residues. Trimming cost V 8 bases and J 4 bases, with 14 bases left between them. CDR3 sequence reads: CASSDVAAETQYF. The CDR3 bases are TGTGCCAGCTCCGACGTCGCGGCAGAGACCCAGTACTTC.

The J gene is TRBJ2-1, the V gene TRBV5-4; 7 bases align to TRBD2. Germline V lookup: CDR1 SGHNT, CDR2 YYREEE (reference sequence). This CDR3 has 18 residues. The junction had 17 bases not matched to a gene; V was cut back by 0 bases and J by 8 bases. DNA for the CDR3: TGTGCCAGCAGCTTGGGACCCCCCGGGGGAGGGTCTACCCATGAGCAGTTCTTC. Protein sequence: CASSLGPPGGGSTHEQFF.

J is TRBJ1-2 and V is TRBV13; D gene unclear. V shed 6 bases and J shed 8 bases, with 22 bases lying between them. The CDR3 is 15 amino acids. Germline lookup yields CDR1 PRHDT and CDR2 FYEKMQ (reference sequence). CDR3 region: CASSVEGLSTIGYTF. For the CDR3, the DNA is TGTGCCAGCAGTGTCGAGGGTCTAAGTACGATAGGCTACACCTTC. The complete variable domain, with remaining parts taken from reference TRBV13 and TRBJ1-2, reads AAGVIQSPRHLIKEKRETATLKCYPIPRHDTVYWYQQGPGQDPQFLISFYEKMQSDKGSIPDRFSAQQFSDYHSELNMSSLELGDSALYFCASSVEGLSTIGYTFGSGTRLTVV.

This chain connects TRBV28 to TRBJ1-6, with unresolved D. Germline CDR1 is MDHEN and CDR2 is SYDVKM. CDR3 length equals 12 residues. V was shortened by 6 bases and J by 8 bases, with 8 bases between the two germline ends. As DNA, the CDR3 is TGTGCCAGCAGCCCGCCTGATTCACCCCTCCACTTT. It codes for CASSPPDSPLHF.

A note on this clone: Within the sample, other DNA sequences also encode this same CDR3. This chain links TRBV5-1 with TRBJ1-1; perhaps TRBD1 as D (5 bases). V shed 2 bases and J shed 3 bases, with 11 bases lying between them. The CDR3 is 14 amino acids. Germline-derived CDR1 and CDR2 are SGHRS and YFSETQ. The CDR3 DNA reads TGCGCCAGCAGCTTCCAGGGTTTGGACACTGAAGCTTTCTTT. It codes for CASSFQGLDTEAFF. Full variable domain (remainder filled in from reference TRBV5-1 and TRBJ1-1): KAGVTQTPRYLIKTRGQQVTLSCSPISGHRSVSWYQQTPGQGLQFLFEYFSETQRNKGNFPGRFSGRQFSNSRSEMNVSTLELGDSALYLCASSFQGLDTEAFFGQGTRLTVV.

The CDR3 region has the DNA TGTGCCAGCAGGCTGAACTATGGCTACACCTTC. Residues: CASRLNYGYTF. V gene TRBV28 combines with J gene TRBJ1-2; no clear D. Trimming shortened V by 6 bases and J by 2 bases, and 4 bases separated the two germline ends. This CDR3 spans 11 amino acids. Germline loops: CDR1 MDHEN, CDR2 SYDVKM.

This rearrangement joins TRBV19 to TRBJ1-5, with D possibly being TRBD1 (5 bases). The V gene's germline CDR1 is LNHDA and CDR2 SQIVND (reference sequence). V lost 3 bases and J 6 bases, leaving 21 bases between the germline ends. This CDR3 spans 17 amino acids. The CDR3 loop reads CASSIFRGLAKSQPQHF. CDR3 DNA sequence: TGTGCCAGTAGTATTTTCCGGGGACTGGCTAAAAGTCAGCCCCAGCATTTT.

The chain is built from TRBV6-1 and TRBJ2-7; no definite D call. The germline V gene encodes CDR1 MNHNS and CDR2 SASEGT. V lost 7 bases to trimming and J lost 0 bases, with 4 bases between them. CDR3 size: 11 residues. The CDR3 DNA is TGTGCCAGCATGAGCTCCTACGAGCAGTACTTC. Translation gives CASMSSYEQYF.

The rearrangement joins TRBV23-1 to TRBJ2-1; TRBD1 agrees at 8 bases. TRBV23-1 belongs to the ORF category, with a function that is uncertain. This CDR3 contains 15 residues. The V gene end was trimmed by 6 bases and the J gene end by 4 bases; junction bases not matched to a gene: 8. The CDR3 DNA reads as TGCGCCAGCAGACGATTTAGACAGGGGTACAATGAGCAGTTCTTC. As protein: CASRRFRQGYNEQFF.

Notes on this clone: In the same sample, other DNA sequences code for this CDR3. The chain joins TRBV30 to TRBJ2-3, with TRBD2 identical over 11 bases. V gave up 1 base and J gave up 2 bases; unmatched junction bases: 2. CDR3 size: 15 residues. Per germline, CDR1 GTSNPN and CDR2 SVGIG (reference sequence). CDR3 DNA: TGTGCCTGGAGTGGACTAGCGGGATACACAGATACGCAGTATTTT. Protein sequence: CAWSGLAGYTDTQYF.

This CDR3 is CASSRTGGRGGELFF. The CDR3 nucleotides are TGTGCCAGCAGTCGGACAGGCGGCAGGGGCGGGGAGCTGTTTTTT. The chain links TRBV2 to TRBJ2-2, with TRBD1 matching over 7 bases. Germline V gene sequence: CDR1 SNHLY, CDR2 FYNNEI. CDR3 length: 15 residues. V was clipped by 5 bases and J by 7 bases; unmatched bases: 10.

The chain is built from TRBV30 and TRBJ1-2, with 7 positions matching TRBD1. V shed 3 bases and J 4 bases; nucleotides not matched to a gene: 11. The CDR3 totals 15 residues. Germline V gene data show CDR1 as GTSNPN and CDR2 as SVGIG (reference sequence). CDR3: CAWSRPGGDPYGYTF. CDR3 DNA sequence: TGTGCCTGGAGCCGACCAGGGGGGGACCCCTATGGCTACACCTTC. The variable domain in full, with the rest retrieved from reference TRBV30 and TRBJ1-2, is SQTIHQWPATLVQPVGSPLSLECTVEGTSNPNLYWYRQAAGRGLQLLFYSVGIGQISSEVPQNLSASRPQDRQFILSSKKLLLSDSGFYLCAWSRPGGDPYGYTFGSGTRLTVV.

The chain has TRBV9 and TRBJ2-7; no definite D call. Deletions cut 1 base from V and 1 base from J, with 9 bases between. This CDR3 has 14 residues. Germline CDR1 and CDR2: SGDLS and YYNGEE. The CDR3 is CASSVQSLSYEQYF. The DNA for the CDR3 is TGTGCCAGCAGCGTACAGTCTTTATCCTACGAGCAGTACTTC.

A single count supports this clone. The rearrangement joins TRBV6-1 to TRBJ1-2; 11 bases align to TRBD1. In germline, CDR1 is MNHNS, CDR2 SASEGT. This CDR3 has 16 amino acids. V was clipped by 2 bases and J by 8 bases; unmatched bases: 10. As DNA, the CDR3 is TGTGCCAGCAGTGAAAATCTCGGACAGGGGGCGCGGGGCTACACCTTC. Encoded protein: CASSENLGQGARGYTF.

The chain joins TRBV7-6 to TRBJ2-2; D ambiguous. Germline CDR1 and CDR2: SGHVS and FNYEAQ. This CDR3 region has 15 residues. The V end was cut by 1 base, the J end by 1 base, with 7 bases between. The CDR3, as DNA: TGTGCCAGCAGCTTAGGAACACGGAACACCGGGGAGCTGTTTTTT. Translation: CASSLGTRNTGELFF.

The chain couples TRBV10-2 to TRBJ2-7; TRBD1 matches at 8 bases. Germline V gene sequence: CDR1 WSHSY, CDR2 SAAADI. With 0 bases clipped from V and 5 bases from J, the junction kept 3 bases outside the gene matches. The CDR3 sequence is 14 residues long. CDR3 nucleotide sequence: TGCGCCAGCAGTGAGTCCGGCAGGGGGCACGAGCAGTACTTC. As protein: CASSESGRGHEQYF.

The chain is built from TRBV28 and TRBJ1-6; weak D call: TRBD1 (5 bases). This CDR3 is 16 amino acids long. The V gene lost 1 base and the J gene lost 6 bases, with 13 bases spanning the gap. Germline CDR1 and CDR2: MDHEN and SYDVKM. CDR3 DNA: TGTGCCAGCAGTTTATTCCCGGGACTTAGTAATTCACCCCTCCACTTT. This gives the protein CASSLFPGLSNSPLHF.